Listed here are 18 T cell receptor beta chains from one sample, sequenced in a study of immune evolution from preneoplasia to lung adenocarcinoma. The protocol was immunoSEQ multiplex PCR, while the TCRdb copy is restricted to in-frame clones and leaves out a portion. The sample yields 6,000 to 10,000 clones, approximately 80% seen once. Input material: FFPE minimally invasive lung adenocarcinoma tissue. All receptors derive from a person between 65 and 79 years old with lung adenocarcinoma.

The chain combines TRBV5-6 with TRBJ2-3, with 8 bases lining up with TRBD2. Losses at the gene ends were 2 bases for V and 4 bases for J; bases not matched to a gene: 3. Germline CDR1 and CDR2: SGHDT and YYEEEE. The CDR3 is made up of 14 amino acids. CDR3 sequence: CASSLRGGPDTQYF. In DNA form, the CDR3 reads TGTGCCAGCAGCTTACGGGGGGGCCCAGATACGCAGTATTTT.

The CDR3 DNA reads as TGTGCCAGCAGCTTATCAGCGGGAGGGCCGAATGAGCAGTTCTTC. Amino acids: CASSLSAGGPNEQFF. The chain has TRBV7-2 and TRBJ2-1; 10 nucleotides match TRBD2. The CDR3 loop spans 15 amino acids. V gave up 2 bases and J gave up 7 bases; unmatched junction bases: 5. The germline V gene encodes CDR1 SGHTA and CDR2 FQGNSA. Full variable domain (remainder filled in from reference TRBV7-2 and TRBJ2-1): GAGVSQSPSNKVTEKGKDVELRCDPISGHTALYWYRQSLGQGLEFLIYFQGNSAPDKSGLPSDRFSAERTGGSVSTLTIQRTQQEDSAVYLCASSLSAGGPNEQFFGPGTRLTVL.

This clone was seen a handful of times. The CDR3 sequence: CAIMSVSGVGDYEQYF. CDR3 in DNA: TGTGCCATCATGTCGGTCTCGGGTGTGGGAGACTACGAGCAGTACTTC. The chain is built from TRBV10-3 and TRBJ2-7, with TRBD2 as a possible D gene (5 bases). Germline V gene lookup returns CDR1 ENHRY and CDR2 SYGVKD. Trimming shortened V by 7 bases and J by 3 bases, and 22 bases separated the two germline ends. This CDR3 has 16 amino acids.

The chain recombines TRBV19 with TRBJ1-3; D perhaps matches TRBD1 (5 bases). This CDR3 comprises 16 residues. CDR1 and CDR2 from the germline V gene are LNHDA and SQIVND (reference sequence). Trimming shortened V by 3 bases and J by 5 bases, and 17 bases separated the two germline ends. The CDR3, as DNA: TGTGCCAGTAGTATGACCGGGACGGCTAGAAGAAACACCATATATTTT. Its translation is CASSMTGTARRNTIYF.

In this sample, this clone turned up once. The CDR3 loop is CASKYGGDSYNEQFF. CDR3 DNA sequence: TGTGCCAGCAAGTACGGAGGGGATTCCTACAATGAGCAGTTCTTC. The V call is TRBV2, the J call TRBJ2-1; a possible D gene is TRBD2 (6 bases). Germline CDR1 SNHLY, CDR2 FYNNEI. V dropped 7 bases and J dropped 1 base, with 14 bases sitting between them. This CDR3 is 15 amino acids long.

The V and J genes are TRBV6-1 and TRBJ2-5; D is possibly TRBD2 (5 bases). Germline V CDR1 and CDR2: MNHNS, SASEGT. The V end was cut by 7 bases, the J end by 5 bases, with 11 bases between. The CDR3 is 12 residues long. The CDR3 is CASMRRRETQYF. The CDR3 bases are TGTGCCAGCATGCGGCGGAGGGAGACCCAGTACTTC.

The V gene is TRBV5-1, the J gene TRBJ2-3; TRBD2 matches 12 bases. The CDR3 is 17 amino acids. Germline V gives CDR1 SGHRS, CDR2 YFSETQ. V was clipped by 2 bases and J by 4 bases; unmatched bases: 8. CDR3 protein: CASSLETSGSSADTQYF. Here the CDR3 DNA reads TGCGCCAGCAGCTTAGAGACTAGCGGGAGTTCCGCAGATACGCAGTATTTT.

The J gene is TRBJ2-7, the V gene TRBV30; 10 bases are a match to TRBD1. CDR3 length: 13 residues. Trimming removed 5 bases from V and 0 bases from J; junction bases left unmatched: 1. CDR1 is GTSNPN and CDR2 is SVGIG in the germline V gene (reference sequence). CDR3 protein: CAWGTGDSYEQYF. CDR3 in DNA: TGTGCCTGGGGGACAGGGGACTCCTACGAGCAGTACTTC.

The chain carries TRBV6-5 and TRBJ1-1, with D perhaps TRBD1 (5 bases). From germline, CDR1 is MNHEY and CDR2 SVGAGI. This CDR3 contains 14 residues. V was pared by 2 bases and J by 4 bases, with 11 bases between. In nucleotides, the CDR3 is TGTGCCAGCAGTTACGGCGGGGGACTCACTGAAGCTTTCTTT. It specifies CASSYGGGLTEAFF.

The chain uses TRBV2 and TRBJ1-1, with D uncertain. Germline CDR1 and CDR2: SNHLY and FYNNEI. The CDR3 extends over 14 amino acids. Trimming took off 8 bases at V and 1 base at J, with 14 bases between the two ends. The chain's CDR3 is CASHREGWNTEAFF. The CDR3 bases are TGTGCCAGCCACCGGGAGGGTTGGAACACTGAAGCTTTCTTT.

In this sample, this clone turned up a few times. The chain joins TRBV2 to TRBJ1-2, with D possibly matching TRBD1 (6 bases). Germline-derived CDR1 and CDR2 are SNHLY and FYNNEI. The CDR3 extends over 14 amino acids. Trimming pared 2 bases from V and 2 bases from J, leaving 9 bases between. This CDR3 is CASSEQGYNYGYTF. The CDR3 nucleotides are TGTGCCAGCAGTGAACAGGGGTACAACTATGGCTACACCTTC.

The chain uses TRBV5-4 and TRBJ1-2, with TRBD1 matching 8 bases. V shed 10 bases, J shed 3 bases, and the junction held 17 bases outside the gene matches. Germline V CDR1 and CDR2: SGHNT, YYREEE (reference sequence). CDR3 length equals 16 residues. Written as DNA, the CDR3 is TGTGCCCTAGGGCAGGGGGCTGTACAAGTGGACTATGGCTACACCTTC. Protein: CALGQGAVQVDYGYTF.

This clone was counted a single time. The chain combines TRBV5-1 with TRBJ2-7, with 8 bases matching TRBD1. This CDR3 is built from 15 residues. Germline loops: CDR1 SGHRS, CDR2 YFSETQ. Trimming removed 6 bases from V and 5 bases from J; junction bases left unmatched: 13. Here the CDR3 reads CASTRAGRGRDEQYF. The CDR3 nucleotides read TGCGCCAGCACCCGCGCGGGCAGGGGGCGAGACGAGCAGTACTTC.

The chain links TRBV7-9 to TRBJ2-1, with 8 positions matching TRBD1. The germline CDR1 and CDR2 sequences are SEHNR and FQNEAQ (reference sequence). The CDR3 extends over 15 amino acids. V lost 5 bases to trimming and J lost 4 bases; unmatched junction nucleotides: 7. CDR3 residues: CASSQGQGLYNEQFF. Written as DNA, the CDR3 is TGTGCCAGCAGCCAAGGACAGGGCCTATACAATGAGCAGTTCTTC. The whole variable domain, filled in from reference TRBV7-9 and TRBJ2-1, reads DTGVSQNPRHKITKRGQNVTFRCDPISEHNRLYWYRQTLGQGPEFLTYFQNEAQLEKSRLLSDRFSAERPKGSFSTLEIQRTEQGDSAMYLCASSQGQGLYNEQFFGPGTRLTVL.

The V and J genes are TRBV2 and TRBJ2-5; 13 bases line up with TRBD2. CDR1 is SNHLY and CDR2 is FYNNEI in the germline V gene. The trim removed 5 bases at V and 5 bases at J, leaving 14 bases unmatched. There are 18 residues in the CDR3. This CDR3 reads CASSPTFGTSGNVETQYF. The CDR3, as DNA: TGTGCCAGCAGTCCTACTTTCGGGACTAGCGGGAATGTGGAGACCCAGTACTTC.

The CDR3 nucleotides read TGTGCCAGCAGCTCACCGGGACAGGGGGCTGATGGCTACACCTTC. This encodes CASSSPGQGADGYTF. The chain combines TRBV28 with TRBJ1-2, with 12 bases aligning to TRBD1. V gave up 6 bases and J gave up 6 bases; unmatched junction bases: 8. The CDR3 is 15 amino acids. CDR1 and CDR2 from the germline V gene are MDHEN and SYDVKM.

The V call is TRBV6-1, the J call TRBJ1-1; D not certain. Germline V gene sequence: CDR1 MNHNS, CDR2 SASEGT. V gave up 9 bases and J gave up 1 base, with 9 bases separating them. CDR3 length: 12 residues. This CDR3 reads CARWRGNTEAFF. Here the CDR3 DNA reads TGTGCCAGGTGGCGGGGGAACACTGAAGCTTTCTTT.

V is TRBV6-1 and J is TRBJ2-4, with 7 bases aligning to TRBD1. Per germline, CDR1 MNHNS and CDR2 SASEGT. The CDR3 is 14 amino acids. Trimming cost V 6 bases and J 8 bases; bases outside gene matches: 10. As DNA, the CDR3 is TGTGCCAGCAGACTGGGACAGTACCGGGACATTCAGTACTTC. This gives the protein CASRLGQYRDIQYF.